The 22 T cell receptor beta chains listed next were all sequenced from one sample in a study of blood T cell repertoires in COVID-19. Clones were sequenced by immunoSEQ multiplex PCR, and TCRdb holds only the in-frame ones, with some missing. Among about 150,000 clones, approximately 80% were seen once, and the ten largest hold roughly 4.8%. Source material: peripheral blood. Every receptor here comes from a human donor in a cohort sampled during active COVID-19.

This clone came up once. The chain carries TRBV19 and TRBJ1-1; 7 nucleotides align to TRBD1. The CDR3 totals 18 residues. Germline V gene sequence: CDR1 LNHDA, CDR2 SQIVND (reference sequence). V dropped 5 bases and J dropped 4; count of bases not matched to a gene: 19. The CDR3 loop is CASSPSTGFYIGSTEAFF. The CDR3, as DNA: TGTGCCAGTAGTCCCTCGACAGGGTTTTATATCGGGAGCACTGAAGCTTTCTTT.

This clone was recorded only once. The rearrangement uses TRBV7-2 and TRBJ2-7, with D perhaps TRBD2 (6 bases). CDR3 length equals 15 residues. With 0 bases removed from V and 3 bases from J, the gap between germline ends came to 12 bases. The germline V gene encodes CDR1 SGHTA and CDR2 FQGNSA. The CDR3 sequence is CASSLASGAVYEQYV. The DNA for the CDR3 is TGTGCCAGCAGCTTAGCTAGCGGAGCTGTCTACGAGCAGTACGTC.

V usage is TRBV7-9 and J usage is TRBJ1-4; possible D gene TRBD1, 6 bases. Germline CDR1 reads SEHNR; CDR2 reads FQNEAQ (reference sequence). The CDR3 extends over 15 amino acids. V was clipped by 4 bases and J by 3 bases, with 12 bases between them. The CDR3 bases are TGTGCCAGCAGCTCAGGGGAGACCGCTAATGAAAAACTGTTTTTT. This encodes CASSSGETANEKLFF.

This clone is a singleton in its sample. The CDR3 loop reads CASSQTSAGTDTQYF. DNA for the CDR3: TGTGCCAGCAGTCAAACTAGCGCGGGGACAGATACGCAGTATTTT. The chain joins TRBV6-4 to TRBJ2-3; 7 bases match TRBD2. Trimming at V came to 5 bases and at J to 3 bases, leaving 8 bases not matched to a gene. Germline V gene lookup returns CDR1 MRHNA and CDR2 SNTAGT. This CDR3 comprises 15 residues.

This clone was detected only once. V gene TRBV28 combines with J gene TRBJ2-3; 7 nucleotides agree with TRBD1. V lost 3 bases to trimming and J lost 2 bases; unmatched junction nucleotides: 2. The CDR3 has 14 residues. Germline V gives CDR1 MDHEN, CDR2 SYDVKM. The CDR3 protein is CASSLGQPTDTQYF. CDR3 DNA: TGTGCCAGCAGTTTGGGACAGCCCACAGATACGCAGTATTTT.

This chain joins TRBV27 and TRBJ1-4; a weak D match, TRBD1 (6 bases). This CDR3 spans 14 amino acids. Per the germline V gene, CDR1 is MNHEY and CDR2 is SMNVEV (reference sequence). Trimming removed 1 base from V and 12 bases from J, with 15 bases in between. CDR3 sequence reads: CASSLLQGAGELFF. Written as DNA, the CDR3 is TGTGCCAGCAGTTTATTACAGGGCGCGGGGGAACTGTTTTTT.

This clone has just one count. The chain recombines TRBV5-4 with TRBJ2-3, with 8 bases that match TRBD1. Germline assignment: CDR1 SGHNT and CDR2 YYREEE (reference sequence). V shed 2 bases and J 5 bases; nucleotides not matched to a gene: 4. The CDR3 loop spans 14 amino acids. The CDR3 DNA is TGTGCCAGCAGCTTCCAGGGGGCAGGAGATACGCAGTATTTT. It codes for CASSFQGAGDTQYF.

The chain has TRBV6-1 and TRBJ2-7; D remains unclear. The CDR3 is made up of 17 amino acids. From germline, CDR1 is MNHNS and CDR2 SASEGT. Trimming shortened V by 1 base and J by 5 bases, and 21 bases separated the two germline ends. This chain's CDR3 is CASSEVPPPGPRNEQYF. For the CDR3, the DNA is TGTGCCAGCAGTGAAGTCCCTCCCCCTGGGCCTCGCAACGAGCAGTACTTC.

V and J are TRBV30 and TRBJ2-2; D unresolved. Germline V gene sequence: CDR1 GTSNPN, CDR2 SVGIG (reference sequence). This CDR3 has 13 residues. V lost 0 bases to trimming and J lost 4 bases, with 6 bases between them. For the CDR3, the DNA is TGTGCCTGGAGTGTAACTGGCACCGGGGAGCTGTTTTTT. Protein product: CAWSVTGTGELFF.

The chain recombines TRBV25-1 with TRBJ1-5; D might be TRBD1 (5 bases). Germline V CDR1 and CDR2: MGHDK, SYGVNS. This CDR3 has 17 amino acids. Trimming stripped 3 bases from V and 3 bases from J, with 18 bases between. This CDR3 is CASSDSRVGYDNQPQHF. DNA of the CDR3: TGTGCCAGCAGTGATTCCAGGGTGGGGTACGACAATCAGCCCCAGCATTTT.

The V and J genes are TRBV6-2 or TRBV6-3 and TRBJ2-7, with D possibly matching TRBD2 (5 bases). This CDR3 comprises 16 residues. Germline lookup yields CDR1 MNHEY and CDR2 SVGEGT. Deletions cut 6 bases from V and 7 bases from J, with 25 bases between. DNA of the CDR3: TGTGCCAGCAGCCGACACTCTGCGGGTGGGATTTGGGAGCAGTACGTC. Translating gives CASSRHSAGGIWEQYV.

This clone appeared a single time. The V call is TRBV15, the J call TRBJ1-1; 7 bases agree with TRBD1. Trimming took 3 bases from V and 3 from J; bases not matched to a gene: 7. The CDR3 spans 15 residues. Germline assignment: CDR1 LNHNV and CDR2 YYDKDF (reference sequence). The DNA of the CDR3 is TGTGCCACCAGCAGTCCCATCAGGGGGGACACTGAAGCTTTCTTT. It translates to CATSSPIRGDTEAFF. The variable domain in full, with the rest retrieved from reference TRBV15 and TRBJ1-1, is DAMVIQNPRYQVTQFGKPVTLSCSQTLNHNVMYWYQQKSSQAPKLLFHYYDKDFNNEADTPDNFQSRRPNTSFCFLDIRSPGLGDTAMYLCATSSPIRGDTEAFFGQGTRLTVV.

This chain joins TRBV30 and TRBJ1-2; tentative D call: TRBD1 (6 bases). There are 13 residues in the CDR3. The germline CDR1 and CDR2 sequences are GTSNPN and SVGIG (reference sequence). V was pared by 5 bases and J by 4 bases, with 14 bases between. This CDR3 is CAWSGGGGYGYTF. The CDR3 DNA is TGTGCCTGGTCGGGGGGAGGGGGCTATGGCTACACCTTC.

The CDR3 bases are TGTGCCAGCAGAGGGACAGACTATGGCTACACCTTC. Its protein is CASRGTDYGYTF. The V and J genes are TRBV2 and TRBJ1-2, with 7 nucleotides matching TRBD1. The V segment lost 6 bases and the J segment 3 bases; nucleotides outside the gene matches: 1. CDR3 size: 12 residues. The V gene's germline CDR1 is SNHLY and CDR2 FYNNEI.

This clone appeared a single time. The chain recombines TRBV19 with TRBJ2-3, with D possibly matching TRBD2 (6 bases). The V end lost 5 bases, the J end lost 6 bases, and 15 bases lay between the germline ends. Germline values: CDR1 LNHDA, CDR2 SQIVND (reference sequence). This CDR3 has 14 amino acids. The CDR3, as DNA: TGTGCCAGTAGTCCCGAGGGGCTAGCGGATACGCAGTATTTT. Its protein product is CASSPEGLADTQYF.

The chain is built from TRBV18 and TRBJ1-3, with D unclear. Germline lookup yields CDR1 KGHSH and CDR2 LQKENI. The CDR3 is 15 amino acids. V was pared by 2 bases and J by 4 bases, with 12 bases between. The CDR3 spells CASSPSMARGNTIYF. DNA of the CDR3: TGTGCCAGCTCACCAAGTATGGCGCGGGGAAACACCATATATTTT.

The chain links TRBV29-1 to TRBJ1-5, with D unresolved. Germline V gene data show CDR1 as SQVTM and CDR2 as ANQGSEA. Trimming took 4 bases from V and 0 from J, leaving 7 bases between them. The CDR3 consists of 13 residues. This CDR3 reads CSVGQDSNQPQHF. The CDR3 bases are TGCAGCGTTGGGCAGGATAGCAATCAGCCCCAGCATTTT. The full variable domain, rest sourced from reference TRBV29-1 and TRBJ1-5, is SAVISQKPSRDICQRGTSLTIQCQVDSQVTMMFWYRQQPGQSLTLIATANQGSEATYESGFVIDKFPISRPNLTFSTLTVSNMSPEDSSIYLCSVGQDSNQPQHFGDGTRLSIL.

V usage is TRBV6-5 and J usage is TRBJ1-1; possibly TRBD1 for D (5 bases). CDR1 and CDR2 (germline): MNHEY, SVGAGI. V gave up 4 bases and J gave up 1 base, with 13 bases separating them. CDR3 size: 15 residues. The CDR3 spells CASSFTGNTNTEAFF. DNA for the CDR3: TGTGCCAGCAGTTTCACAGGAAACACGAACACTGAAGCTTTCTTT.

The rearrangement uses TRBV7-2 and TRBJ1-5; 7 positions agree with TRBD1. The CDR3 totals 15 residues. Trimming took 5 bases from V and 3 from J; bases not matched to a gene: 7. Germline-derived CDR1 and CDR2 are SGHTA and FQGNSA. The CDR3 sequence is CASSPAGQPNQPQHF. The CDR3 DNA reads TGTGCCAGCAGCCCTGCGGGACAGCCCAATCAGCCCCAGCATTTT.

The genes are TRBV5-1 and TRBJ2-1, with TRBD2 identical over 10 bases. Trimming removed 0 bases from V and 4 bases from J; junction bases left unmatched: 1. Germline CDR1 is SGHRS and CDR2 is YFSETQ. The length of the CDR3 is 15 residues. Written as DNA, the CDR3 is TGCGCCAGCAGCTTGGAGACTAGCGGGTACAATGAGCAGTTCTTC. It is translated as CASSLETSGYNEQFF. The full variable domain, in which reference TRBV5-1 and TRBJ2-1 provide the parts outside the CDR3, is KAGVTQTPRYLIKTRGQQVTLSCSPISGHRSVSWYQQTPGQGLQFLFEYFSETQRNKGNFPGRFSGRQFSNSRSEMNVSTLELGDSALYLCASSLETSGYNEQFFGPGTRLTVL.

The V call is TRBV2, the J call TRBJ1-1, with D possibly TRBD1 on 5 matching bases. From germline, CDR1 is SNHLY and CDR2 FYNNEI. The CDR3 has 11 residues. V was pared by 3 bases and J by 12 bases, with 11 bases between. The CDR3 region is CASSEGLVTFF. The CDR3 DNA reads TGTGCCAGCAGTGAGGGGCTCGTTACTTTCTTT.

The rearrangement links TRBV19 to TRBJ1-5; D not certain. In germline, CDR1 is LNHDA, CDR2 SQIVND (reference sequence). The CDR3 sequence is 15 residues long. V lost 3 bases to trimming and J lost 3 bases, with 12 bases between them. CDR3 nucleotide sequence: TGTGCCAGTAGTATTCGAGACGGGGACAATCAGCCCCAGCATTTT. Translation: CASSIRDGDNQPQHF.